Listed below are T cell receptor beta chains from one sample, sequenced in a study of cytomegalovirus exposure and HLA in healthy donors. This table comes from immunoSEQ multiplex PCR, and its TCRdb copy is limited to in-frame clones, with some not included. The data contain around 250,000 clones, over 90% of them singletons. The sequencing input was PBMCs. The receptors were sampled from a girl aged 2 to 9 in good health and CMV-seronegative. The CDR3 runs from the conserved cysteine through the conserved F or W. The D gene is left open where the match is weak. The size field is filled for only some rows; it gives once, few, many or a size class.

clone size: -; J gene: TRBJ2-1; V gene: TRBV25-1; D gene: -; CDR3 DNA: TGTGCCAGCAGTGAATCTGGCGGGCACTCCTACAATGAGCAGTTCTTC; CDR3 protein: CASSESGGHSYNEQFF
clone size: -; J gene: TRBJ2-1; V gene: TRBV5-5; D gene: TRBD2; CDR3 DNA: TGTGCCAGCAGCTTTCTGGGGACTAGCGGGAGTTCCTACAATGAGCAGTTCTTC; CDR3 protein: CASSFLGTSGSSYNEQFF
clone size: -; J gene: TRBJ1-2; V gene: TRBV27; D gene: TRBD1; CDR3 DNA: TGTGCCAGCAGTTTAACAGGGGGGGTCTATGGCTACACCTTC; CDR3 protein: CASSLTGGVYGYTF
clone size: -; J gene: TRBJ1-5; V gene: TRBV19; D gene: TRBD1; CDR3 DNA: TGTGCCAGTAGTGCTGACAGGGGAGGGGGCAATCAGCCCCAGCATTTT; CDR3 protein: CASSADRGGGNQPQHF
clone size: -; J gene: TRBJ1-6; V gene: TRBV18; D gene: -; CDR3 DNA: TGTGCCAGCTCACCACCCCCCGGTTCACCCCTCCACTTT; CDR3 protein: CASSPPPGSPLHF
clone size: -; J gene: TRBJ2-7; V gene: TRBV5-1; D gene: -; CDR3 DNA: TGCGCCAGCAGTTCACAGGGCTACGAGCAGTACTTC; CDR3 protein: CASSSQGYEQYF
clone size: -; J gene: TRBJ2-5; V gene: TRBV18; D gene: TRBD2; CDR3 DNA: TGTGCCAGCTCGCGAAGCGGGAGTCAACAAGAGACCCAGTACTTC; CDR3 protein: CASSRSGSQQETQYF
clone size: -; J gene: TRBJ2-1; V gene: TRBV7-9; D gene: TRBD2; CDR3 DNA: TGTGCCAGCACCCTCGACCTAGCGGGAGGGTCCTACAATGAGCAGTTCTTC; CDR3 protein: CASTLDLAGGSYNEQFF
clone size: -; J gene: TRBJ1-5; V gene: TRBV4-1; D gene: TRBD1; CDR3 DNA: TGCGCCAGCAGCCAAGAGCACAGGGGGGCTAGGCAGCCCCAGCATTTT; CDR3 protein: CASSQEHRGARQPQHF
clone size: -; J gene: TRBJ2-7; V gene: TRBV29-1; D gene: TRBD1; CDR3 DNA: TGCAGCGTTGGGAGTCACGGGAACAGGGGCCACCCCTACGAGCAGTACTTC; CDR3 protein: CSVGSHGNRGHPYEQYF
clone size: -; J gene: TRBJ2-7; V gene: TRBV7-3; D gene: -; CDR3 DNA: TGTGCCAGCAGCTCCGGTCTCGATGGGCAGTACTTC; CDR3 protein: CASSSGLDGQYF
clone size: -; J gene: TRBJ2-1; V gene: TRBV19; D gene: TRBD2; CDR3 DNA: TGTGCCAGTAACGGCGAGCGGCGGGAGGTCAATGAGCAGTTCTTC; CDR3 protein: CASNGERREVNEQFF
clone size: -; J gene: TRBJ1-1; V gene: TRBV12-5; D gene: TRBD1; CDR3 DNA: TGTGCTAGTGGTTTGGTATTAGGGCAGGGGGCCACTGAAGCTTTCTTT; CDR3 protein: CASGLVLGQGATEAFF
clone size: -; J gene: TRBJ2-1; V gene: TRBV27; D gene: TRBD2; CDR3 DNA: TGTGCCAGCAGTCTATGGGGGGGTAGGGACAATGAGCAGTTCTTC; CDR3 protein: CASSLWGGRDNEQFF
clone size: -; J gene: TRBJ2-5; V gene: TRBV15; D gene: -; CDR3 DNA: TGTGCCACCAGGAAAGGGGTCGGAGAGACCCAGTACTTC; CDR3 protein: CATRKGVGETQYF
clone size: -; J gene: TRBJ1-2; V gene: TRBV23-1; D gene: TRBD1; CDR3 DNA: TGCGCCAGCAGCCTCAGGGGGCGCGAGGTTTGGTGCGAGAAGGAGTGGGGCTACACCTTC; CDR3 protein: CASSLRGREVWCEKEWGYTF
clone size: -; J gene: TRBJ1-5; V gene: TRBV7-2; D gene: TRBD1; CDR3 DNA: TGTGCCAGCAGCTTAGCAGACAGGGCGGGTAATCAGCCCCAGCATTTT; CDR3 protein: CASSLADRAGNQPQHF
clone size: once; J gene: TRBJ2-1; V gene: TRBV5-4; D gene: -; CDR3 DNA: TGTGCCAGCAGCTTGAGACAGTTTAATGAGCAGTTCTTC; CDR3 protein: CASSLRQFNEQFF
clone size: -; J gene: TRBJ1-4; V gene: TRBV5-6; D gene: TRBD1; CDR3 DNA: TGTGCCAGCAGCTTGGCCGAGGGGGCGCTTATGGAAAAACTGTTTTTT; CDR3 protein: CASSLAEGALMEKLFF
clone size: once; J gene: TRBJ2-7; V gene: TRBV12-5; D gene: TRBD2; CDR3 DNA: TGTGCTAGTGCCCTCGGCAGCGGGAGGGTTGCGGAGCAGTACTTC; CDR3 protein: CASALGSGRVAEQYF
clone size: -; J gene: TRBJ2-1; V gene: TRBV27; D gene: TRBD2; CDR3 DNA: TGTGCCAGCAGGTTAGCGGGAGGCAATGAGCAGTTCTTC; CDR3 protein: CASRLAGGNEQFF
clone size: -; J gene: TRBJ1-2; V gene: TRBV28; D gene: -; CDR3 DNA: TGTGCCAGCAGTTCCGACTTTGAAAAGGGGTATGGCTACACCTTC; CDR3 protein: CASSSDFEKGYGYTF
clone size: -; J gene: TRBJ2-2; V gene: TRBV30; D gene: TRBD1; CDR3 DNA: TGTGCCTGGAAGAAGGGGGCAACGAACACCGGGGAGCTGTTTTTT; CDR3 protein: CAWKKGATNTGELFF
clone size: -; J gene: TRBJ2-1; V gene: TRBV27; D gene: -; CDR3 DNA: TGTGCCAGCAGAGCAGGGTTGGATGAGCAGTTCTTC; CDR3 protein: CASRAGLDEQFF
clone size: -; J gene: TRBJ2-3; V gene: TRBV15; D gene: TRBD2; CDR3 DNA: TGTGCCACCAGCAGCGGACATAGCGGGTACACAGATACGCAGTATTTT; CDR3 protein: CATSSGHSGYTDTQYF
clone size: -; J gene: TRBJ1-1; V gene: TRBV19; D gene: -; CDR3 DNA: TGTGCCAGCCGGGGGAACACTGGAGCTTTCTTT; CDR3 protein: CASRGNTGAFF
clone size: once; J gene: TRBJ2-7; V gene: TRBV5-1; D gene: TRBD2; CDR3 DNA: TGCGCCAGCACATGGAGTAGCGGGGGCTACGAGCAGTACTTC; CDR3 protein: CASTWSSGGYEQYF
clone size: -; J gene: TRBJ2-7; V gene: TRBV5-6; D gene: TRBD2; CDR3 DNA: TGTGCCAGCAGCTTGGGACTAGCGGGCTTTTACGAGCAGTACTTC; CDR3 protein: CASSLGLAGFYEQYF
clone size: -; J gene: TRBJ2-3; V gene: TRBV18; D gene: -; CDR3 DNA: TGTGCCAGCTCACCCACACCAGACAGGCCGCATACGCAGTATTTT; CDR3 protein: CASSPTPDRPHTQYF
clone size: -; J gene: TRBJ2-1; V gene: TRBV14; D gene: TRBD2; CDR3 DNA: TGTGCCAGCAGCCAGGGGGGACTAGCCATCTATGAGCAGTTCTTC; CDR3 protein: CASSQGGLAIYEQFF
clone size: -; J gene: TRBJ2-5; V gene: TRBV11-2; D gene: -; CDR3 DNA: TGTGCCAGCAGGGGACTGGGGGAGACCCAGTACTTC; CDR3 protein: CASRGLGETQYF
clone size: -; J gene: TRBJ2-7; V gene: TRBV5-4; D gene: TRBD2; CDR3 DNA: TGTGCCAGCAGCCGCGGACTAGCGGGGGCATCAAGGAGCTCCTACGAGCAGTACTTC; CDR3 protein: CASSRGLAGASRSSYEQYF
clone size: -; J gene: TRBJ1-5; V gene: TRBV5-3; D gene: -; CDR3 DNA: TGTGCCAGAAGCTTGGAGGGACAACTCCCCAATCAGCCCCAGCATTTT; CDR3 protein: CARSLEGQLPNQPQHF
clone size: once; J gene: TRBJ1-1; V gene: TRBV19; D gene: TRBD1; CDR3 DNA: TGTGCCAGTGCCAAACCGGGGACAGGGGTCCTCCTGAACACTGAAGCTTTCTTT; CDR3 protein: CASAKPGTGVLLNTEAFF
clone size: -; J gene: TRBJ1-5; V gene: TRBV2; D gene: -; CDR3 DNA: TGTGCCAGCAGTTCGGCAGGTCGCGCAGTCCAGCCCCAGCATTTT; CDR3 protein: CASSSAGRAVQPQHF
clone size: -; J gene: TRBJ2-1; V gene: TRBV27; D gene: TRBD2; CDR3 DNA: TGTGCCAGCAGTTTAGCTAGCGGGAGCTTAAATGAGCAGTTCTTC; CDR3 protein: CASSLASGSLNEQFF
clone size: -; J gene: TRBJ1-1; V gene: TRBV29-1; D gene: -; CDR3 DNA: TGCAGCGTGGACAGTCGGGGCACTGAAGCTTTCTTT; CDR3 protein: CSVDSRGTEAFF